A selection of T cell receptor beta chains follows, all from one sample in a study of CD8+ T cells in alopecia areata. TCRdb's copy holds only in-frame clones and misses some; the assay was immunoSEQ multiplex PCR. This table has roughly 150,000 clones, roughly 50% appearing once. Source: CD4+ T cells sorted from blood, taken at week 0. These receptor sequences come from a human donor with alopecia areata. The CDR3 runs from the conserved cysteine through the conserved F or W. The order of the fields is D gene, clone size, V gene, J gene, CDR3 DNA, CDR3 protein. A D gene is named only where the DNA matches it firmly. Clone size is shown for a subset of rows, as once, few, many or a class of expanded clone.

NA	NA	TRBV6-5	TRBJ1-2	TGTGCCAGCAGTTATACGGTCGGAACTCCCTATGGCTACACCTTC	CASSYTVGTPYGYTF
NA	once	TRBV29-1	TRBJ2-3	TGCAGCGCTCAACCGGGTGGGGATACGCAGTATTTT	CSAQPGGDTQYF
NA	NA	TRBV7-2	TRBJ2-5	TGTGCCAGCAGCTCGGGCCGGAGAGAGACCCAGTACTTC	CASSSGRRETQYF
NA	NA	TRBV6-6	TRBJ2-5	TGTGCCAGCAGACAGGGACAAGAGACCCAGTACTTC	CASRQGQETQYF
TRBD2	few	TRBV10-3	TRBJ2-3	TGTGCCACAGGGGGGACTAGCGGGGATCCAGATACGCAGTATTTT	CATGGTSGDPDTQYF
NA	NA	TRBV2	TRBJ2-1	TGTGCCAGCAGTCAGCGGCTGGAGCAGTTCTTC	CASSQRLEQFF
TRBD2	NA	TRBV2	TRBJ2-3	TGTGCCAGCAGGAGACTAGCGGGGGGGCCGGATACGCAGTATTTT	CASRRLAGGPDTQYF
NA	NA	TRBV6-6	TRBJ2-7	TGTGCCAGCAGTTACTCAGGGGTAGGCGAGCAGTACTTC	CASSYSGVGEQYF
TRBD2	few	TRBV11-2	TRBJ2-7	TGTGCCAGCAGCCCGGGACTAGCGGGGGTATACGAGCAGTACTTC	CASSPGLAGVYEQYF
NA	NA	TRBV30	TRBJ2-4	TGTGCCTGGAGTGTGGAGGGGGGCAAAAACATTCAGTACTTC	CAWSVEGGKNIQYF
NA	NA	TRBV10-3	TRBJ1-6	TGTGCCATCGCTAGCTCCTATAATTCACCCCTCCACTTT	CAIASSYNSPLHF